Here is one T cell receptor (beta chain) with its context. Its antigen is undetermined. CDR3 size: 14 residues. From germline, CDR1 is SQVTM and CDR2 ANQGSEA. Trimming removed 3 bases from V and 0 bases from J, with 11 bases in between. Unstimulated Tregs (CD4+CD25+CD127-) and CD4+CD25- non-Tregs were sorted from PBMCs. Produced via immunoSEQ multiplex PCR; TCRdb's table is partial and in-frame only. This sample has about 66,000 clones, with approximately 92% found just once. The data belong to a study of Tregs in tolerant kidney transplant recipients. Notes on the study in general: Antigen-driven expansion was suggested because donor-specific Tregs expanded more than all Tregs in tolerant patients.

This chain links TRBV29-1 with TRBJ1-1; a weak D match, TRBD1 (5 bases). The receptor's source is a human donor who received a combined kidney and bone marrow transplant. Sequencing used CD8+ T cells from blood, obtained before the transplant. The CDR3: CSVDYKGMNTEAFF. CDR3 bases: TGCAGCGTTGATTATAAGGGGATGAACACTGAAGCTTTCTTT.